In this sample, the clone carrying this T cell receptor beta chain turned up many times. The antigen is unknown. The authors ran a second PCR of about 7 to 12 cycles using a sample-barcoded 5' primer and a J-beta primer mix. Each of the cDNA molecules was tagged by a template-switch adaptor with 12 random nucleotides. One entry per CDR3 protein results from TCRdb running MiXCR on the 5' RACE reads. The sample records 630,000 or so distinct CDR3 sequences, roughly 30% being singletons. Germline-derived CDR1 and CDR2 are MGHRA and YSYEKL. With 1 base removed from V and 5 bases from J, the gap between germline ends came to 12 bases. The CDR3 has 14 amino acids. This sample is part of a study of blood T cells in healthy people across ages. Whole-study results and caveats: It was found that TCR beta diversity correlated strongly with the percentage of naive T cells.

The origin of this receptor is a woman at least 80 years old in good health. The specimen was blood. J is TRBJ2-7 and V is TRBV4-1; D gene unclear. CDR3 sequence: CASSQVGNRDEQYF. The CDR3 nucleotides read TGCGCCAGCAGCCAAGTGGGTAATAGGGACGAGCAGTACTTC.